The T cell receptor (beta chain) described here comes from a study of beta chain features in type 1 diabetes. Since all of the isolated RNA was reverse transcribed, expressed TCRB transcripts were what got sequenced. Generated by immunoSEQ multiplex PCR, the TCRdb table keeps only in-frame clones and is missing some. The data contain 390,000 or so clones, approximately 15% of them singletons. Germline V gene sequence: CDR1 SGHNT, CDR2 YYREEE (reference sequence). V lost 4 bases and J lost 2, with 8 bases in between. The CDR3 is 13 residues long. This clone was observed a few times. The sequence derives from a man aged 25-40 years in good health. The specimen sequenced was naive CD4+ T cells from blood. The chain uses TRBV5-4 and TRBJ2-3; a possible D gene is TRBD1 (6 bases). CDR3 sequence: CASSQGPTDTQYF. The CDR3 region has the DNA TGTGCCAGCAGCCAGGGGCCCACAGATACGCAGTATTTT.